This TCR beta chain came from a study of preoperative IRX-2 immunotherapy in early breast cancer (dated by TCRdb to between 2018 and 2021). The CDR3 holds 14 amino acids from the cysteine to the phenylalanine. The only DNA kept is the CDR3, 42 bases in frame from the first base. For CDR1 and CDR2, the germline V gene lists SGHDT and YYEEEE. Trimming takes 4 bases from V and 6 bases from J, and the germline ends sit 15 bases apart. Library creation used the immunoSEQ multiplex PCR assay. Held by TCRdb, this immuneACCESS table contains in-frame sequences only and omits some clones. Under half of the omission traces to an unresolved V gene where checked; the cause of the rest is unknown. Recorded for this sample are under 45,000 clones; approximately 94% of them occurred a single time. The ten largest account for 1.6% of the sample. The intended sense of this specimen's treatment or condition label: preoperative locoregional IRX-2 cytokine immunotherapy. The samples were obtained from a phase Ib study that tested preoperative, locoregional IRX-2 cytokine immunotherapy meant to prime immune responses. Donors were patients with early-stage breast cancer who received IRX-2 before surgery.

Only one count was recorded for this clone. The antigen it binds to is not known. No quality values exist for individual bases; no much larger clone is one base distant. The source is a human donor with breast cancer. The V gene is TRBV5-6 and the J gene is TRBJ2-3; the D gene may be TRBD1 or TRBD2, since each aligns over 5 bases. Source: tumor tissue, taken after IRX-2 immunotherapy. The CDR3 amino acid sequence is: CASSLFGASDTQYF. The base sequence is TGTGCCAGCAGCCTTTTCGGGGCCAGTGATACGCAGTATTTT.